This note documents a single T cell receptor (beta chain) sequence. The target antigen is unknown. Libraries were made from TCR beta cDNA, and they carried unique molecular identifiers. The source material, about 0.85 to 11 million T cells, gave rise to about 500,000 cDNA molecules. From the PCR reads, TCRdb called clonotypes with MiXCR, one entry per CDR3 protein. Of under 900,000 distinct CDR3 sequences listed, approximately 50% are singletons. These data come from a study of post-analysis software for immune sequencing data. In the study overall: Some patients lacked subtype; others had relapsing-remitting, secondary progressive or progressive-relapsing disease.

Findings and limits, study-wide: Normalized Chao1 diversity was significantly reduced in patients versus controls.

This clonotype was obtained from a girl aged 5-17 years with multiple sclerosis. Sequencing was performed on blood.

The CDR3 nucleotides are TGCGCCAGCAGCTTGGAGTCGATTTCGGGGGGCACTGAAGCTTTCTTT. It encodes CASSLESISGGTEAFF. This chain links TRBV5-1 with TRBJ1-1, with D maybe TRBD1 (5 bases). V was pared by 0 bases and J by 4 bases, with 16 bases between. The CDR3 contains 16 residues. Looked up from germline, CDR1 is SGHRS and CDR2 is YFSETQ.